This TCR beta chain was sequenced for a study of T cells in Graves' hyperthyroidism and ophthalmopathy (dated by TCRdb to the late 2010s). Study-level background: Peripheral blood samples were taken at the time of initial diagnosis, prior to any treatment. Thyroid tissue and blood T-cell repertoires from about six Graves' hyperthyroidism patients were also compared in the study. A discovery cohort of about a hundred patients, 43 with Graves' ophthalmopathy and 55 to 65 with stable Graves' hyperthyroidism, was used to find distinguishing TCR V-J signatures. After blood sampling, hyperthyroidism patients were treated with methimazole at a starting dose of 30 mg daily, and ophthalmopathy patients were treated with high-dose intravenous methylprednisolone. According to the paper, TCR Vbeta CDR3 sequencing was carried out on about 140 peripheral blood samples, which came from 40 to 45 ophthalmopathy, around 75 hyperthyroidism and some 17 progressor patients. The 100 discovery patients were randomly split 7:3 into training and test sets. Prospective prediction of ophthalmopathy was tested in an independent validation cohort of fewer than 20 hyperthyroidism patients and 15 to 17 patients who later progressed to ophthalmopathy.

In the ophthalmopathy patients, disease was moderately to severely active, with a Clinical Activity Score of 3 or more, a NOSPECS grade of 4 or more, and a duration of less than 3 months. Any patient with an uncontrolled infection, another autoimmune disease, pregnancy or lactation was excluded. Diagnoses were based on clinical symptoms, serum thyroxine and TRAb, thyroid ultrasound and orbital computed tomography. PBMCs were isolated from 7.5 to 10 ml of fresh peripheral blood by Ficoll-Paque density gradient centrifugation. Total RNA was extracted with Trizol reagent, and quality was checked on an Agilent 2100 Bioanalyzer. This clonotype has just a few counts. Which antigen it targets is not known. The record has no base qualities; no much larger clone is one base away. V is reduced by 4 bases and J by 2 bases, leaving a spacing of 13 bases between them. CDR3 length: 15 amino acids, cysteine to phenylalanine. CDR3 DNA only is kept here, 45 bases in frame from base 1. The germline V gene (reference sequence) yields LNHNV for CDR1 and YYDKDF for CDR2.

The full study reports these points: In validation, the model predicted progression to ophthalmopathy a median of 6.5 months before onset, with approximately 71% sensitivity and roughly 72% specificity. A model built on a 13 V-J signature distinguished ophthalmopathy from stable hyperthyroidism, reaching roughly 88% sensitivity and around 81% specificity in cross-validation and 80%/75% in testing. Sample size was not statistically predetermined, and investigators were not blinded to group allocation. Most expanded thyroid clonotypes (frequency above 0.001) were also found in blood, which suggests that blood repertoires may mirror thyroid immune responses.

The TCR beta CDR3 regions were amplified from the RNA transcripts. A first-round RT-PCR of the TCR CDR3 used the HTBI primer set with the Qiagen OneStep RT-PCR kit. Libraries were constructed in a second round of multiplex PCR, after which size selection and purification were carried out. Sequencing of the libraries was done on an Illumina HiSeq2000 using paired-end 100 bp reads. As for how the authors treated the data: SOAPnuke was used to process the raw data, throwing out any read that contained adapters or uncalled bases, had a mean Phred below 15, or lacked an exact constant-primer or identifier match. High-quality paired reads were merged using COPE v1.2.5, and each unique nucleotide sequence was defined as a clonotype. MiTCR v1.1 was used to align clonotypes to the IMGT TRBV, TRBD and TRBJ reference segments. Only V-J combinations with frequency above 0.0001, covering roughly 99% of repertoires, were analysed. A TCS score was defined as the ratio between F50 (clonal expansion) and ExV (chaos), using BLOSUM62-based TCRdist between CDR3 peptides within each V-J. Welch's t-statistics and random forest reduced fewer than 600 V-J features to 13, which were used in a naive Bayes classifier (R e1071). TCRdb trimmed the raw reads at Q25, called clones with MiXCR and kept productive beta chains. Rows with one shared CDR3 protein collapse into an entry with the most common genes and DNA. The V and J calls were not made by the authors but by TCRdb's processing. This sample has over 400,000 distinct CDR3 sequences in its table, and around a fifth of those were observed once. The ten biggest clones cover under 55% of the sample.

Sequenced sample: blood. The TCR was taken from a woman in her 70s with Graves' ophthalmopathy. The rearrangement joined TRBV15 to TRBJ2-3, with the D gene uncertain. The CDR3 region: CATSIGSWATDTQYF. At the DNA level, the sequence is TGTGCCACCAGCATCGGTAGCTGGGCCACAGATACGCAGTATTTT.